These 20 T cell receptor beta chains were sequenced from one sample in a study of regulatory T cells in long-lasting Graves disease. HTBI primers from iRepertoire and Arm-PCR of CDR3 regions yielded the TCR beta libraries. TCRdb reanalysed the multiplex PCR reads using MiXCR and keeps one entry per CDR3 protein. The sample shows roughly 380,000 distinct CDR3 sequences, about a sixth of them seen only once. Time point specified: newly diagnosed GD, antithyroid drugs for less than 3 months. PBMC-derived RNA was used for the TCR library. The sample also formed part of further work on T cells in Graves' hyperthyroidism and ophthalmopathy.

The material was peripheral blood mononuclear cells (PBMCs), obtained at new diagnosis, from a patient treated with antithyroid drugs. Receptors originate from a middle-aged man with Graves disease.

This clonotype occurred many times. J is TRBJ2-7 and V is TRBV7-9; the D is unclear. CDR3 length: 14 amino acids. V was clipped by 5 bases and J by 1 base, with 12 bases between them. The germline gives CDR1 SEHNR, CDR2 FQNEAQ (reference sequence). The DNA for the CDR3 is TGTGCCAGCAGCGCAAACACAGATTCCTACGAGCAGTACTTC. Translation gives CASSANTDSYEQYF.

This clonotype was counted ten times or more. V usage is TRBV30 and J usage is TRBJ2-3, with 9 positions matching TRBD1. Germline trimming cut 4 bases from V and 6 bases from J; bases unmatched to any gene: 8. The CDR3 has 14 amino acids. Germline CDR1 GTSNPN, CDR2 SVGIG (reference sequence). The CDR3 spells CAWTKGQGRDTQYF. The CDR3 nucleotides read TGTGCCTGGACTAAGGGACAGGGAAGGGATACGCAGTATTTT.

Ten or more counts support this clonotype. V gene TRBV2 combines with J gene TRBJ1-5; maybe TRBD1 (6 bases). V dropped 7 bases and J dropped 5 bases, with 18 bases sitting between them. The length of the CDR3 is 15 residues. Germline V gene lookup returns CDR1 SNHLY and CDR2 FYNNEI. The CDR3 spells CASTQETAGDQPQHF. The CDR3 region has the DNA TGTGCCAGCACTCAAGAGACGGCAGGGGATCAGCCCCAGCATTTT.

This clonotype was seen repeatedly, ten times or more. The CDR3 loop is CASSFLAGAQYF. For the CDR3, the DNA is TGTGCCAGCAGTTTCCTAGCGGGGGCGCAGTATTTT. J is TRBJ2-3 and V is TRBV12-3 or TRBV12-4, with 10 bases aligning to TRBD2. This CDR3 is built from 12 residues. The junction had 1 base not matched to a gene; V was cut back by 3 bases and J by 10 bases.

The rearrangement uses TRBV7-9 and TRBJ1-6; tentatively, D is TRBD1 (5 bases). The length of the CDR3 is 19 residues. Trimming pared 3 bases from V and 3 bases from J, leaving 21 bases between. Germline values: CDR1 SEHNR, CDR2 FQNEAQ (reference sequence). The CDR3 reads CASSLTGLFISGYNSPLHF. CDR3 nucleotides: TGTGCCAGCAGCTTGACGGGACTTTTTATATCAGGCTATAATTCACCCCTCCACTTT.

The genes are TRBV5-1 and TRBJ1-6; TRBD1 matches 10 bases. The V gene's germline CDR1 is SGHRS and CDR2 YFSETQ. This CDR3 region has 15 residues. V trimming: 4 bases; J trimming: 10 bases; junction bases outside the gene matches: 8. The CDR3 protein is CASSPRTGGYSPLHF. In nucleotides, the CDR3 is TGCGCCAGCAGCCCCAGGACAGGGGGTTACTCACCCCTCCACTTT.

This clonotype was counted at least ten times. This chain uses TRBV9 with TRBJ1-4; possible D gene TRBD1, 6 bases. This CDR3 is built from 15 residues. Germline loops: CDR1 SGDLS, CDR2 YYNGEE. Deletions cut 4 bases from V and 0 bases from J, with 10 bases between. The CDR3 nucleotides read TGTGCCAGCAGCTCCGGACAGTCAACTAATGAAAAACTGTTTTTT. Translation gives CASSSGQSTNEKLFF.

This clonotype was detected many times. The chain joins TRBV7-3 to TRBJ2-6; TRBD1 is a possible D gene (5 bases). CDR1 is SGHTA and CDR2 is FQGTGA in the germline V gene. V was shortened by 4 bases and J by 2 bases, with 6 bases between the two germline ends. This CDR3 comprises 14 residues. CDR3 protein: CASSSQAGANVLTF. CDR3 nucleotide sequence: TGTGCCAGCAGCTCACAGGCTGGGGCCAACGTCCTGACTTTC.

The rearrangement links TRBV6-2 or TRBV6-3 to TRBJ2-1; 9 bases are shared with TRBD1. In germline, CDR1 is MNHEY, CDR2 SVGEGT. V trimming: 2 bases; J trimming: 10 bases; junction bases outside the gene matches: 6. The CDR3 has 14 residues. The CDR3 DNA follows: TGTGCCAGCAGTTACCCGCTCGGGACAGGGGAGCAGTTCTTC. It yields the protein CASSYPLGTGEQFF.

In the case of this clonotype: A much larger clonotype is one base distant, so this may be a read error. J is TRBJ1-4 and V is TRBV29-1; tentative D call: TRBD1 (5 bases). The CDR3 length is 13 residues. Germline V gene sequence: CDR1 SQVTM, CDR2 ANQGSEA. The V end was cut by 4 bases, the J end by 2 bases, with 8 bases between. CDR3 in DNA: TGCAGCGTTGCGAAGGGGACTAATGAAAAACTGTTTTTT. Translating it yields CSVAKGTNEKLFF.

This clonotype was found many times. The chain has TRBV5-5 and TRBJ2-5; a possible D gene is TRBD2 (7 bases). V dropped 0 bases and J dropped 0 bases, with 18 bases sitting between them. The CDR3 length is 18 residues. Per the germline V gene, CDR1 is SGHKS and CDR2 is YYEKEE (reference sequence). The DNA for the CDR3 is TGTGCCAGCAGCTTGGTTCGGGGGGCGAGAATGTACCAAGAGACCCAGTACTTC. Translating it yields CASSLVRGARMYQETQYF.

The chain joins TRBV5-4 to TRBJ2-3; no firm D call. CDR3 length: 14 amino acids. V shed 4 bases and J shed 2 bases, with 11 bases lying between them. The V gene's germline CDR1 is SGHNT and CDR2 YYREEE (reference sequence). The CDR3 region is CASSQTPDTDTQYF. CDR3 in DNA: TGTGCCAGCAGCCAGACACCGGACACAGATACGCAGTATTTT.

This clonotype was seen at least ten times. J is TRBJ2-7 and V is TRBV14; no clear D gene. V lost 1 base and J 0 bases, leaving 7 bases between the germline ends. Germline CDR1 reads SGHDN; CDR2 reads FVKESK. This CDR3 comprises 14 residues. CDR3 sequence: CASSQGPGSYEQYF. The CDR3, as DNA: TGTGCCAGCAGCCAAGGCCCGGGCTCCTACGAGCAGTACTTC.

The chain combines TRBV5-1 with TRBJ2-1; weak D call: TRBD1 (5 bases). This CDR3 has 14 residues. Germline V gives CDR1 SGHRS, CDR2 YFSETQ. V lost 4 bases and J lost 6, with 14 bases in between. In nucleotides, the CDR3 is TGCGCCAGCAGCCGGACATCAGGGTCCAATGAGCAGTTCTTC. Amino acids: CASSRTSGSNEQFF.

The rearrangement joins TRBV6-9 to TRBJ2-6; a possible D gene is TRBD1 (6 bases). The CDR3 loop spans 16 amino acids. The germline V gene encodes CDR1 MNHGY and CDR2 SVAAGI. Deletions cut 2 bases from V and 2 bases from J, with 10 bases between. CDR3 region: CASSYHNRAGANVLTF. The CDR3 nucleotides read TGTGCCAGCAGTTATCATAACAGGGCTGGGGCCAACGTCCTGACTTTC.

This clonotype has ten or more counts. The CDR3: CASSLGPGRYNEQFF. The CDR3 coding sequence is TGTGCCAGCAGCTTAGGCCCGGGACGGTACAATGAGCAGTTCTTC. This sequence joins TRBV11-2 and TRBJ2-1; D tentatively reads TRBD1 or TRBD2 (5 bases each). This CDR3 is built from 15 residues. Germline V CDR1 and CDR2: SGHAT, FQNNGV. V was pared by 1 base and J by 4 bases, with 11 bases between.

This clonotype was counted a few times. This could be a read error, since a much larger clone is one nucleotide away. The J gene is TRBJ2-7, the V gene TRBV5-1; D call uncertain. This CDR3 is built from 14 residues. Per the germline V gene, CDR1 is SGHRS and CDR2 is YFSETQ. Trimming took 1 base from V and 3 from J, leaving 11 bases between them. Here the CDR3 DNA reads TGCGCCAGCAGCTTGCCGGGTGTTTACTACGAGCAGTACTTC. This translates into CASSLPGVYYEQYF.

This clonotype has at least ten counts. This chain links TRBV3-1 with TRBJ2-7; TRBD2 might be the D (5 bases). Germline assignment: CDR1 LGHDT and CDR2 YNNKEL (reference sequence). V shed 3 bases and J shed 0 bases, with 12 bases lying between them. There are 15 residues in the CDR3. The CDR3 region is CASSHGGISSYEQYF. CDR3 bases: TGTGCCAGCAGCCATGGAGGCATATCCTCCTACGAGCAGTACTTC.

A few counts support this clonotype. The rearrangement joins TRBV4-1 to TRBJ1-4, with no clear D. The V gene lost 4 bases and the J gene lost 8 bases, with 8 bases spanning the gap. Germline assignment: CDR1 MGHRA and CDR2 YSYEKL. CDR3 length: 12 amino acids. The CDR3 DNA follows: TGCGCCAGCAGCCTTGGGTGGGAAAAACTGTTTTTT. This codes for CASSLGWEKLFF.

The chain has TRBV7-3 and TRBJ2-7, with TRBD2 identical over 8 bases. Germline lookup yields CDR1 SGHTA and CDR2 FQGTGA. This CDR3 spans 17 amino acids. With 5 bases clipped from V and 3 bases from J, the junction kept 15 bases outside the gene matches. The CDR3 sequence: CASSRAGASREHYEQYF. The CDR3 nucleotides read TGTGCCAGCAGCCGAGCGGGGGCCTCTAGGGAACACTACGAGCAGTACTTC.